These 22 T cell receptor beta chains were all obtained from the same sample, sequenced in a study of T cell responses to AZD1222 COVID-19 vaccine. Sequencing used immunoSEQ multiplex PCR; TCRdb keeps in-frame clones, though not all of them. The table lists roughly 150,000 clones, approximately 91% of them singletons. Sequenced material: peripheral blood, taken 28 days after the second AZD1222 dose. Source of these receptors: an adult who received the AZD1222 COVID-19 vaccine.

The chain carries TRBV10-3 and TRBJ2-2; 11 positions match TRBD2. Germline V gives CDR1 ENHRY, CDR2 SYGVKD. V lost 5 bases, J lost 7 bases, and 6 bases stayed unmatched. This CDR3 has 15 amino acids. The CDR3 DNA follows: TGTGCCATCAGTCCTAGCGGGGGGCACGGCGGGGAGCTGTTTTTT. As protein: CAISPSGGHGGELFF.

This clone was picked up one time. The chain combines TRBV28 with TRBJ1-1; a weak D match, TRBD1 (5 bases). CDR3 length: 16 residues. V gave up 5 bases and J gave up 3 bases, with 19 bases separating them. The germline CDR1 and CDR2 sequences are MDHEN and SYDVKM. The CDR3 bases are TGTGCCAGCAGTGAACCTCCGTGGGGCGGGGACACTGAAGCTTTCTTT. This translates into CASSEPPWGGDTEAFF.

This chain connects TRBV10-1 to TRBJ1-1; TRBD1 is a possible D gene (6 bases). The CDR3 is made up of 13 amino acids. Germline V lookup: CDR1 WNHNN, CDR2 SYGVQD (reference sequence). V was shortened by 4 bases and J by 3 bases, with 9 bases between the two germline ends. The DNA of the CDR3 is TGCGCCAGCAGTGGAGGGGGGGACACTGAAGCTTTCTTT. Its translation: CASSGGGDTEAFF.

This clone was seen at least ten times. The DNA for the CDR3 is TGTGCCAGTAGTAACCGGGCCCTCGACAGGGATCGTACAGATACGCAGTATTTT. Translated: CASSNRALDRDRTDTQYF. The rearrangement uses TRBV19 and TRBJ2-3; 7 bases map to TRBD1. The CDR3 spans 18 residues. The trim removed 4 bases at V and 3 bases at J, leaving 16 bases unmatched. Germline values: CDR1 LNHDA, CDR2 SQIVND (reference sequence).

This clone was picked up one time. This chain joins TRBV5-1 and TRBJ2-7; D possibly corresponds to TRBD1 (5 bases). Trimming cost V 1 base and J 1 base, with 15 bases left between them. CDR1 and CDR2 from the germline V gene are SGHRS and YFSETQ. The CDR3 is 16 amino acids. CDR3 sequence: CASSLLGALFSYEQYF. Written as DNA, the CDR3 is TGCGCCAGCAGCTTGTTAGGGGCTCTTTTTTCCTACGAGCAGTACTTC.

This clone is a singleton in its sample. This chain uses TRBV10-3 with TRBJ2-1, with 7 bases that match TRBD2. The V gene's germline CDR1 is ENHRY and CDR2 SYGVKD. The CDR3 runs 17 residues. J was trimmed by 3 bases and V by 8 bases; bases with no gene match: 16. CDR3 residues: CAIGFFEASGYYNEQFF. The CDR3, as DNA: TGTGCCATCGGATTTTTTGAAGCTAGCGGATACTACAATGAGCAGTTCTTC.

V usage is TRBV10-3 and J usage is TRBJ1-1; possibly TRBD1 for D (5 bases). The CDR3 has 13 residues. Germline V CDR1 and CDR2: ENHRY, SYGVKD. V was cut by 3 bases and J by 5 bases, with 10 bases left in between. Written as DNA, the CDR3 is TGTGCCATCAGTGATACGGGGGTGACTGAAGCTTTCTTT. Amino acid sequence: CAISDTGVTEAFF.

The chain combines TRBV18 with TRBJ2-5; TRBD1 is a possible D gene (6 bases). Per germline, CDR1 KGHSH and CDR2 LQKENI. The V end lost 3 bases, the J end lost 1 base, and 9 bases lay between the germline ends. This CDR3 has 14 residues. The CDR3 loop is CASSPSGAQETQYF. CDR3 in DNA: TGTGCCAGCTCACCTTCAGGGGCCCAAGAGACCCAGTACTTC.

The CDR3 loop reads CSASDWGEVNNSPLHF. The CDR3 DNA sequence: TGCAGTGCTAGTGATTGGGGGGAGGTGAATAATTCACCCCTCCACTTT. The chain joins TRBV20-1 to TRBJ1-6; perhaps TRBD1 as D (5 bases). The germline V gene has CDR1 DFQATT and CDR2 SNEGSKA (reference sequence). This CDR3 contains 16 residues. Trimming pared 3 bases from V and 5 bases from J, leaving 17 bases between.

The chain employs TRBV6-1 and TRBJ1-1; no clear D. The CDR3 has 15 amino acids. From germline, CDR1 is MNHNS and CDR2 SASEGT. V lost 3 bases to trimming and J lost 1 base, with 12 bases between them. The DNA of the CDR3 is TGTGCCAGCAGTGATTTGTGGTCCGCGAACACTGAAGCTTTCTTT. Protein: CASSDLWSANTEAFF.

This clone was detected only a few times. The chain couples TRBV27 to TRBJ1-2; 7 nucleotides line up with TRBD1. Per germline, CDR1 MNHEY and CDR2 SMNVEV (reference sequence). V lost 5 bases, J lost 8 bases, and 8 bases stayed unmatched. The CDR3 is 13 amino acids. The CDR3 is CASSPRTGDGYTF. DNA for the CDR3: TGTGCCAGCAGTCCCCGGACAGGTGACGGCTACACCTTC.

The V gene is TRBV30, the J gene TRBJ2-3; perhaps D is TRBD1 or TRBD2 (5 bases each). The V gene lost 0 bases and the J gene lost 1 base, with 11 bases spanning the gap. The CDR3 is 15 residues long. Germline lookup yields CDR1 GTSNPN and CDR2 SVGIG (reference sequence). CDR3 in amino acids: CAWSVGVSGTDTQYF. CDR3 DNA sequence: TGTGCCTGGAGTGTAGGGGTTAGCGGCACAGATACGCAGTATTTT.

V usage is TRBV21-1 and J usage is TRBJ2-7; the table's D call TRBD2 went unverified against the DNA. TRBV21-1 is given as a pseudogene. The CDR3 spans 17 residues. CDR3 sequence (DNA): TGTGCCAGCAGCAAAGCCCCTAGCGGGAAAATCTCCTACGAGCAGTACTTC. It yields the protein CASSKAPSGKISYEQYF.

CDR3 DNA sequence: TGTGCCAGCAGCACAGCTCCGGGACAGGCCTACGAGCAGTACTTC. Protein product: CASSTAPGQAYEQYF. The chain recombines TRBV9 with TRBJ2-7; 8 bases match TRBD1. The CDR3 length is 15 residues. J was trimmed by 2 bases and V by 4 bases; bases with no gene match: 8. Germline-derived CDR1 and CDR2 are SGDLS and YYNGEE.

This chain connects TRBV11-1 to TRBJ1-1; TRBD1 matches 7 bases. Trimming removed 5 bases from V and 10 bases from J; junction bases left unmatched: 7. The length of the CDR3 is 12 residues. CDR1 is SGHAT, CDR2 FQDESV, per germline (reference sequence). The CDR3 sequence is CASSVDRVGAFF. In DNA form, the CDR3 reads TGTGCCAGCAGCGTCGACAGGGTCGGAGCTTTCTTT.

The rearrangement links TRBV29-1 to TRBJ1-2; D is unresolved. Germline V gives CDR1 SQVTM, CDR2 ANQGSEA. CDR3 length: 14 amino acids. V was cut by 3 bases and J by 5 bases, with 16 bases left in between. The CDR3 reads CSVEASGTSYGYTF. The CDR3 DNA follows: TGCAGCGTTGAGGCGTCAGGCACGTCGTATGGCTACACCTTC.

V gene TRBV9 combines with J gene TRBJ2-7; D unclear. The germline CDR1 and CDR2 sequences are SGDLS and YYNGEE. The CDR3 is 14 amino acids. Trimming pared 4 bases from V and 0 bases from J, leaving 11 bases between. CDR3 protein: CASSRGRSSYEQYF. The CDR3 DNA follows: TGTGCCAGCAGCCGCGGACGGAGCTCCTACGAGCAGTACTTC. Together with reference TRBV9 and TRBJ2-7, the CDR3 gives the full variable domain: DSGVTQTPKHLITATGQRVTLRCSPRSGDLSVYWYQQSLDQGLQFLIQYYNGEERAKGNILERFSAQQFPDLHSELNLSSLELGDSALYFCASSRGRSSYEQYFGPGTRLTVT.

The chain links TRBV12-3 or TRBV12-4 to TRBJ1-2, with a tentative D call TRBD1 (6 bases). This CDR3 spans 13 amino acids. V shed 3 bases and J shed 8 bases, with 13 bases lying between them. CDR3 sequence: CASSFGGGRGYTF. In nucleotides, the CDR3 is TGTGCCAGCAGTTTTGGGGGCGGTAGGGGCTACACCTTC.

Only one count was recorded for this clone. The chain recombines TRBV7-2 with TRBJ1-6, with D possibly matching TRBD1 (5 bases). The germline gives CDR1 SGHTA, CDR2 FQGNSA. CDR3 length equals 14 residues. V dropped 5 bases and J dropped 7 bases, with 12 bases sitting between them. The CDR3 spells CASSQPWGNSPLHF. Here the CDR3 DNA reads TGTGCCAGCAGCCAACCTTGGGGGAATTCACCCCTCCACTTT. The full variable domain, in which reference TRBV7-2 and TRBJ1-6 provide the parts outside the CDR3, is GAGVSQSPSNKVTEKGKDVELRCDPISGHTALYWYRQSLGQGLEFLIYFQGNSAPDKSGLPSDRFSAERTGGSVSTLTIQRTQQEDSAVYLCASSQPWGNSPLHFGNGTRLTVT.

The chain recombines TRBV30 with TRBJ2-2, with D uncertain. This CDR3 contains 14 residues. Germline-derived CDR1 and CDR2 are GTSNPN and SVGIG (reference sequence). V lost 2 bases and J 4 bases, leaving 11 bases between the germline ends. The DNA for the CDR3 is TGTGCCTGGAGTACCGGGTTGGGCACCGGGGAGCTGTTTTTT. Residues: CAWSTGLGTGELFF.

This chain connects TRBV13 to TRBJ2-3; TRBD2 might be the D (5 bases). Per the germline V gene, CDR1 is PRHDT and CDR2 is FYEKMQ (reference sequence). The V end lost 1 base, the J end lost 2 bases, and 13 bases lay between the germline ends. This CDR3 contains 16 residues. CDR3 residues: CASSLAADSYTDTQYF. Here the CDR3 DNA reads TGTGCCAGCAGCTTAGCTGCGGACTCATACACAGATACGCAGTATTTT.

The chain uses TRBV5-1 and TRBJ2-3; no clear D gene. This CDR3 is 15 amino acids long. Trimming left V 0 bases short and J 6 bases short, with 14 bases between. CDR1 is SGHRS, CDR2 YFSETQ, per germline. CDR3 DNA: TGCGCCAGCAGCTTGGTAGGTCCAACCGAGGATACGCAGTATTTT. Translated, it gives CASSLVGPTEDTQYF.